This TCR beta chain was identified in a study of patients and donors after allogeneic stem cell transplantation (dated by TCRdb to the early 2020s). About this clonotype: The clone's antigen remains unknown. No base quality information exists; no much larger clone differs at one position.

CDR3 length: 14 amino acids, cysteine to phenylalanine. The kept DNA is CDR3 alone, 42 bases in frame from the first base. V loses 3 bases of germline sequence and J loses 1 base, and the interval between the two ends is 9 bases. CDR1 and CDR2, looked up from the germline V gene, are ENHRY and SYGVKD. Library preparation was by RT-PCR. Sequencing was performed on a NextSeq 550. TCRdb redid the processing of the public reads, applying fastp at Q25 and MiXCR, and retained in-frame beta chains. Each entry merges the rows of one CDR3 protein and shows their most common DNA and genes. The sample table holds approximately 210,000 distinct CDR3 sequences, of which more than 35% were seen once. The top ten clones comprise 33% of the sample.

Sequencing input: blood, either unsorted or a sorted T cell fraction (not recorded which). This clonotype originated in a human donor who was either an allogeneic HSCT recipient or a stem cell or donor lymphocyte infusion donor (not recorded which). It is not recorded whose cells these are; they may come from a transplant donor. In this chain, TRBV10-3 is recombined with TRBJ1-1, with the D gene not confidently named. The nucleotide sequence is TGTGCCATCAGTGACCCCCGCAAGAACACTGAAGCTTTCTTT. This yields the protein CAISDPRKNTEAFF.